Below are 28 T cell receptor beta chains sequenced from a single sample in a study of cytomegalovirus exposure and HLA in healthy donors. Vbeta (60) and Jbeta (13) primers were used in the PCR. Some clones are missing from TCRdb's copy, which holds only in-frame ones; the method was immunoSEQ multiplex PCR. The sample records 74,000 or so clones, around 79% being singletons. Specimen: PBMCs. These receptors came from a woman aged 40 to 49 in good health and CMV-seropositive.

The J gene is TRBJ1-4, the V gene TRBV30, with D possibly matching TRBD1 (6 bases). There are 15 residues in the CDR3. V lost 5 bases to trimming and J lost 3 bases, with 16 bases between them. Germline-derived CDR1 and CDR2 are GTSNPN and SVGIG (reference sequence). The CDR3, as DNA: TGTGCCTGGGTATCAGGGGTCGGGTCTAATGAAAAACTGTTTTTT. Encoded protein: CAWVSGVGSNEKLFF.

The chain's CDR3 is CASSLEIAGGPDTQYF. Written as DNA, the CDR3 is TGTGCCAGCAGCTTGGAGATAGCGGGGGGGCCAGATACGCAGTATTTT. This rearrangement joins TRBV5-4 to TRBJ2-3; 11 nucleotides match TRBD2. V gave up 0 bases and J gave up 4 bases; unmatched junction bases: 4. This CDR3 has 16 amino acids. CDR1 and CDR2 from the germline V gene are SGHNT and YYREEE (reference sequence).

The V and J genes are TRBV18 and TRBJ2-5; D is unresolved. The V and J ends lost 4 bases and 1 base respectively, with 7 bases between them. The germline V gene encodes CDR1 KGHSH and CDR2 LQKENI. This CDR3 has 13 residues. The CDR3 loop is CASSHDIQETQYF. The CDR3 DNA sequence: TGTGCCAGCTCACACGACATCCAAGAGACCCAGTACTTC.

The chain combines TRBV14 with TRBJ2-1; D remains unclear. This CDR3 region has 13 residues. V was shortened by 4 bases and J by 6 bases, with 10 bases between the two germline ends. Germline loops: CDR1 SGHDN, CDR2 FVKESK. CDR3 in amino acids: CASSPFGGNEQFF. In nucleotides, the CDR3 is TGTGCCAGCAGCCCCTTCGGCGGCAATGAGCAGTTCTTC.

The table lists this clone with a count of one. The chain employs TRBV2 and TRBJ2-2; no definite D call. The V end was cut by 6 bases, the J end by 3 bases, with 8 bases between. Germline values: CDR1 SNHLY, CDR2 FYNNEI. There are 13 residues in the CDR3. The CDR3 bases are TGTGCCAGCAGGACAACCTACACCGGGGAGCTGTTTTTT. Its protein product is CASRTTYTGELFF.

This clone was seen only a few times. The rearrangement links TRBV7-8 to TRBJ2-7; 8 nucleotides align to TRBD1. The V segment lost 4 bases and the J segment 2 bases; nucleotides outside the gene matches: 16. CDR1 is SGHVS, CDR2 FQNEAQ, per germline. This CDR3 is 18 amino acids long. Written as DNA, the CDR3 is TGTGCCAGCAGCTCTCTAAGTAGCGGACAGGGATTTACCTACGAGCAGTACTTC. It translates to CASSSLSSGQGFTYEQYF.

The chain is built from TRBV6-1 and TRBJ1-6; D may be TRBD1 (5 bases). The CDR3 totals 15 residues. The V gene lost 6 bases and the J gene lost 4 bases, with 13 bases spanning the gap. Germline assignment: CDR1 MNHNS and CDR2 SASEGT. CDR3 in DNA: TGTGCCAGCAGATCAGGGTTTCTTTATAATTCACCCCTCCACTTT. This codes for CASRSGFLYNSPLHF.

The chain recombines TRBV7-2 with TRBJ2-7; tentatively, D is TRBD1 (5 bases). The CDR3 covers 13 residues. Germline V gene sequence: CDR1 SGHTA, CDR2 FQGNSA. The V and J ends lost 4 bases and 4 bases respectively, with 11 bases between them. As DNA, the CDR3 is TGTGCCAGCAGCTACTCCCAGGGATACGAGCAGTACTTC. Protein sequence: CASSYSQGYEQYF.

CDR3 loop: CASSRRTSGILEGANVLTF. CDR3 in DNA: TGTGCCAGCAGCCGTCGGACTAGCGGGATACTCGAGGGGGCCAACGTCCTGACTTTC. The V call is TRBV11-2, the J call TRBJ2-6; 12 positions agree with TRBD2. V lost 5 bases to trimming and J lost 4 bases; unmatched junction nucleotides: 12. CDR3 size: 19 residues. The germline V gene encodes CDR1 SGHAT and CDR2 FQNNGV.

The gene calls are TRBV6-5 and TRBJ1-5, with 9 nucleotides matching TRBD1. Looked up from germline, CDR1 is MNHEY and CDR2 is SVGAGI. V shed 5 bases, J shed 5 bases, and the junction held 4 bases outside the gene matches. CDR3 size: 14 residues. CDR3 bases: TGTGCCAGCAGTGGGGGGACAGGGTATCAGCCCCAGCATTTT. As protein: CASSGGTGYQPQHF.

The genes are TRBV2 and TRBJ1-1, with D perhaps matching TRBD1 (5 bases). CDR3 length: 13 amino acids. V was cut by 7 bases and J by 2 bases, with 11 bases left in between. From germline, CDR1 is SNHLY and CDR2 FYNNEI. CDR3 sequence (DNA): TGTGCCAGCAATTTCGACAGAAACACTGAAGCTTTCTTT. Translated, it gives CASNFDRNTEAFF.

CDR3 coding DNA: TGTGCCAGTCGGGGGGCTGTAATAACCGGGGAGCTGTTTTTT. Translating it yields CASRGAVITGELFF. The rearrangement joins TRBV27 to TRBJ2-2, with TRBD2 as a possible D gene (7 bases). This CDR3 spans 14 amino acids. The germline V gene encodes CDR1 MNHEY and CDR2 SMNVEV (reference sequence). With 9 bases removed from V and 5 bases from J, the gap between germline ends came to 16 bases.

The chain recombines TRBV6-1 with TRBJ2-1; 7 bases are a match to TRBD1. The CDR3 length is 14 residues. Germline loops: CDR1 MNHNS, CDR2 SASEGT. With V trimmed by 8 bases and J by 6 bases, 10 bases remained unmatched. The DNA for the CDR3 is TGTGCCAGCGTTCCTGGGACAGCTTTCAATGAGCAGTTCTTC. Encoded protein: CASVPGTAFNEQFF.

This chain links TRBV28 with TRBJ1-2, with D tentatively TRBD1 (5 bases). V was shortened by 7 bases and J by 1 base, with 10 bases between the two germline ends. The length of the CDR3 is 13 residues. Germline loops: CDR1 MDHEN, CDR2 SYDVKM. CDR3 sequence: CASTTEHNYGYTF. The CDR3 DNA sequence: TGTGCCAGCACGACAGAACATAACTATGGCTACACCTTC.

CDR3 in DNA: TGTGCCACCGAAAGATCAGGAACCTACACCATATATTTT. Its translation: CATERSGTYTIYF. The chain couples TRBV25-1 to TRBJ1-3; D is ambiguous. Germline CDR1 and CDR2: MGHDK and SYGVNS. The CDR3 is 13 amino acids. V was trimmed by 10 bases and J by 8 bases, leaving 18 bases between them.

V is TRBV6-1 and J is TRBJ1-2, with a weak D call TRBD1 (5 bases). Germline-derived CDR1 and CDR2 are MNHNS and SASEGT. This CDR3 has 15 residues. Trimming cost V 6 bases and J 2 bases, with 16 bases left between them. The CDR3 DNA reads TGTGCCAGCAGGAAACCCGGGACTGCCAACTATGGCTACACCTTC. Translated: CASRKPGTANYGYTF.

This clone was recorded a few times. The J gene is TRBJ1-2, the V gene TRBV27; D is ambiguous. CDR1 is MNHEY, CDR2 SMNVEV, per germline (reference sequence). The CDR3 is made up of 13 amino acids. V was cut by 6 bases and J by 4 bases, with 12 bases left in between. The CDR3 DNA is TGTGCCAGCAGCCGAGCGATGGGCTATGGCTACACCTTC. Translated, it gives CASSRAMGYGYTF.

This clone was detected a few times. V and J are TRBV4-1 and TRBJ2-3; TRBD2 agrees at 10 bases. From germline, CDR1 is MGHRA and CDR2 YSYEKL. This CDR3 is built from 18 residues. The trim removed 1 base at V and 6 bases at J, leaving 13 bases unmatched. CDR3 sequence: CASSQASLAGALGDTQYF. DNA for the CDR3: TGCGCCAGCAGCCAAGCTAGTCTAGCGGGGGCCCTAGGGGATACGCAGTATTTT.

V and J are TRBV2 and TRBJ2-3, with D perhaps TRBD1 (5 bases). V was clipped by 4 bases and J by 7 bases, with 9 bases between them. The CDR3 runs to 12 residues. Germline CDR1 and CDR2: SNHLY and FYNNEI. The CDR3 loop is CASSVKGHTQYF. The CDR3 region has the DNA TGTGCCAGCAGTGTGAAGGGGCATACGCAGTATTTT. The full variable domain, in which reference TRBV2 and TRBJ2-3 provide the parts outside the CDR3, is EPEVTQTPSHQVTQMGQEVILRCVPISNHLYFYWYRQILGQKVEFLVSFYNNEISEKSEIFDDQFSVERPDGSNFTLKIRSTKLEDSAMYFCASSVKGHTQYFGPGTRLTVL.

The gene calls are TRBV27 and TRBJ1-2, with no clear D. The V gene's germline CDR1 is MNHEY and CDR2 SMNVEV (reference sequence). Trimming cost V 4 bases and J 7 bases, with 25 bases left between them. The CDR3 has 17 amino acids. The CDR3 spells CASSSGIPGIPLRGYTF. DNA of the CDR3: TGTGCCAGCAGTTCCGGGATACCGGGAATCCCTCTTCGTGGCTACACCTTC.

The V and J genes are TRBV28 and TRBJ1-1; weak D call: TRBD1 (6 bases). Trimming stripped 3 bases from V and 6 bases from J, with 17 bases between. CDR1 is MDHEN and CDR2 is SYDVKM in the germline V gene. CDR3 length: 15 residues. The CDR3 DNA sequence: TGTGCCAGCAGTTTCCTCAGGGGCGCGGCTGCTGAAGCTTTCTTT. Translating it yields CASSFLRGAAAEAFF.

The chain combines TRBV19 with TRBJ1-4; D is perhaps TRBD1 (5 bases). The CDR3 covers 15 residues. V was clipped by 6 bases and J by 4 bases, with 15 bases between them. Germline V gene lookup returns CDR1 LNHDA and CDR2 SQIVND (reference sequence). The CDR3 sequence: CASRTVGGINEKLFF. The CDR3 coding sequence is TGTGCCAGTAGGACCGTCGGGGGAATTAATGAAAAACTGTTTTTT.

The chain couples TRBV2 to TRBJ1-5; D possibly corresponds to TRBD1 (6 bases). The CDR3 totals 17 residues. Per germline, CDR1 SNHLY and CDR2 FYNNEI. V was pared by 7 bases and J by 0 bases, with 19 bases between. This chain's CDR3 is CASNPNRAIDSNQPQHF. In DNA form, the CDR3 reads TGTGCCAGCAACCCCAACAGGGCCATTGATAGCAATCAGCCCCAGCATTTT.

The V call is TRBV6-6, the J call TRBJ2-2; a possible D gene is TRBD2 (6 bases). CDR3 size: 15 residues. Trimming shortened V by 0 bases and J by 4 bases, and 9 bases separated the two germline ends. The germline V gene encodes CDR1 MNHNY and CDR2 SVGAGI (reference sequence). Here the CDR3 DNA reads TGTGCCAGCAGTTACTCTCCTAGCGCCACCGGGGAGCTGTTTTTT. Protein sequence: CASSYSPSATGELFF.

This clone was counted once. The gene calls are TRBV7-8 and TRBJ2-7; D may be TRBD2 (5 bases). The CDR3 is 14 residues long. CDR1 is SGHVS, CDR2 FQNEAQ, per germline. Deletions cut 4 bases from V and 5 bases from J, with 15 bases between. The CDR3 loop is CASSSLRGRNEQYF. The CDR3 DNA sequence: TGTGCCAGCAGCTCCCTTCGGGGAAGGAACGAGCAGTACTTC.

The gene calls are TRBV9 and TRBJ2-2; TRBD1 might be the D (7 bases). The CDR3 spans 17 residues. V lost 0 bases, J lost 7 bases, and 19 bases lay in between. Germline values: CDR1 SGDLS, CDR2 YYNGEE. The CDR3 DNA reads TGTGCCAGCAGCGTAGTAAATTCAGGGGGGTATATCGGGGAGCTGTTTTTT. Translation gives CASSVVNSGGYIGELFF. Variable domain in full (rest from reference TRBV9 and TRBJ2-2): DSGVTQTPKHLITATGQRVTLRCSPRSGDLSVYWYQQSLDQGLQFLIQYYNGEERAKGNILERFSAQQFPDLHSELNLSSLELGDSALYFCASSVVNSGGYIGELFFGEGSRLTVL.

This clone was seen more than once but under ten times. V usage is TRBV29-1 and J usage is TRBJ2-1; weak D call: TRBD2 (5 bases). Germline lookup yields CDR1 SQVTM and CDR2 ANQGSEA. The CDR3 is 12 residues long. V was shortened by 7 bases and J by 9 bases, with 16 bases between the two germline ends. CDR3 coding DNA: TGCAGCGAGACCCGGGGTTCCGGTGAGCAGTTCTTC. Translating gives CSETRGSGEQFF.

This clone was detected a few times. The rearrangement uses TRBV7-6 and TRBJ2-1; 13 positions agree with TRBD2. The germline gives CDR1 SGHVS, CDR2 FNYEAQ. V lost 3 bases, J lost 8 bases, and 4 bases stayed unmatched. This CDR3 has 15 amino acids. CDR3 amino acids: CASSLGLAGFDEQFF. For the CDR3, the DNA is TGTGCCAGCAGCTTGGGACTAGCGGGATTCGATGAGCAGTTCTTC.